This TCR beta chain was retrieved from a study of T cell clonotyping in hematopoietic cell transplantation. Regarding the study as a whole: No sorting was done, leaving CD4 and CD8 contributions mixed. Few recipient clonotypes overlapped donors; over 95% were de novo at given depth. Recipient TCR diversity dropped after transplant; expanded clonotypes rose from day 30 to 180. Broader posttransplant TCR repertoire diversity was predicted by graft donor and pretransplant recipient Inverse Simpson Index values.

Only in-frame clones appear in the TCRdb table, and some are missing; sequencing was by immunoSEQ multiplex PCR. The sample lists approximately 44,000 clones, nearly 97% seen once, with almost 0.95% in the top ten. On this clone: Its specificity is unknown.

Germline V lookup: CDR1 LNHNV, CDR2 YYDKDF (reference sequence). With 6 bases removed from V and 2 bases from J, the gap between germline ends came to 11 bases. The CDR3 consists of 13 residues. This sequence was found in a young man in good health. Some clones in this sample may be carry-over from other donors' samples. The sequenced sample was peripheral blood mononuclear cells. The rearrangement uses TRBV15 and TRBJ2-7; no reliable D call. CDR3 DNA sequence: TGTGCCACCAGGGGCCTAGGAGCCTACGAGCAGTACTTC. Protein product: CATRGLGAYEQYF.